This entry lists 22 T cell receptor beta chains sequenced from one sample in a study of graft-versus-host responses after intestinal transplantation. Their antigens are not known. The method was immunoSEQ multiplex PCR; TCRdb's version includes in-frame clones alone and lacks a portion of them. The sample carries approximately 46,000 clones, about 81% recorded once. Here the sequenced sample was unstimulated CD4+ T cells sorted from spleen or lymph node cells, taken before transplant. Every receptor here comes from a human donor who was the organ donor for an intestinal transplant.

This chain joins TRBV6-5 and TRBJ1-4; D is possibly TRBD1 (5 bases). This CDR3 is built from 12 residues. Per the germline V gene, CDR1 is MNHEY and CDR2 is SVGAGI. The ends were cut back, 4 bases at V and 8 bases at J, with 8 bases in the middle. The CDR3 loop reads CASSSQGEKLFF. The CDR3 nucleotides read TGTGCCAGCAGTTCCCAGGGCGAAAAACTGTTTTTT.

The chain uses TRBV7-2 and TRBJ2-7, with 10 positions matching TRBD2. V lost 4 bases to trimming and J lost 0 bases; unmatched junction nucleotides: 0. The V gene's germline CDR1 is SGHTA and CDR2 FQGNSA. This CDR3 has 14 amino acids. The CDR3 nucleotides are TGTGCCAGCAGCTCTAGCGGGAGCTCCTACGAGCAGTACTTC. This sequence encodes CASSSSGSSYEQYF.

CDR3 nucleotide sequence: TGCGCCAGCAGCGGACAGCTTTTCACAGATACGCAGTATTTT. It translates to CASSGQLFTDTQYF. The V and J genes are TRBV10-1 and TRBJ2-3; weak D call: TRBD1 (6 bases). CDR3 length: 14 residues. The ends were cut back, 6 bases at V and 2 bases at J, with 12 bases in the middle. CDR1 and CDR2 (germline): WNHNN, SYGVQD (reference sequence).

The V gene is TRBV6-5, the J gene TRBJ2-1; D uncertain. The CDR3 spans 13 residues. Germline-derived CDR1 and CDR2 are MNHEY and SVGAGI. The germline V and J ends were trimmed by 5 bases and 7 bases, with 12 bases remaining between them. CDR3 sequence: CASSEAHWNEQFF. The CDR3 region has the DNA TGTGCCAGCAGTGAAGCCCACTGGAATGAGCAGTTCTTC.

Only one count was recorded for this clone. The chain recombines TRBV6-1 with TRBJ1-1, with unresolved D. This CDR3 contains 14 residues. V was trimmed by 0 bases and J by 1 base, leaving 6 bases between them. Germline lookup yields CDR1 MNHNS and CDR2 SASEGT. CDR3 in amino acids: CASSEAWGNTEAFF. CDR3 nucleotides: TGTGCCAGCAGTGAAGCGTGGGGGAACACTGAAGCTTTCTTT.

The chain is built from TRBV18 and TRBJ2-3; D is unclear. V lost 4 bases and J 5 bases, leaving 4 bases between the germline ends. The CDR3 covers 11 residues. The germline gives CDR1 KGHSH, CDR2 LQKENI. In DNA form, the CDR3 reads TGTGCCAGCTCACAGATAGATACGCAGTATTTT. Protein product: CASSQIDTQYF.

The chain carries TRBV7-2 and TRBJ2-1; D is uncertain. The V end was cut by 5 bases, the J end by 7 bases, with 15 bases between. The CDR3 totals 14 residues. Looked up from germline, CDR1 is SGHTA and CDR2 is FQGNSA. As DNA, the CDR3 is TGTGCCAGCAGCCAGGAGCCCCTGTTGAATGAGCAGTTCTTC. This sequence encodes CASSQEPLLNEQFF.

This rearrangement joins TRBV12-5 to TRBJ2-1, with D unresolved. The ends were cut back, 3 bases at V and 4 bases at J, with 7 bases in the middle. Germline CDR1 is LGHNT and CDR2 is FRNRAP. The CDR3 has 13 amino acids. CDR3 DNA sequence: TGTGCTAGTGGTTTCGCGCAGTACAATGAGCAGTTCTTC. This gives the protein CASGFAQYNEQFF.

The chain links TRBV5-6 to TRBJ2-2; 11 nucleotides align to TRBD2. V was clipped by 3 bases and J by 7 bases; unmatched bases: 8. Germline CDR1 reads SGHDT; CDR2 reads YYEEEE. The CDR3 has 16 amino acids. The DNA of the CDR3 is TGTGCCAGCAGCTCCCTAGCGGGGGGTCGAAACGGGGAGCTGTTTTTT. The encoded protein is CASSSLAGGRNGELFF.

Written as DNA, the CDR3 is TGCGCCAGCAGCCAAAACGCAGGGGCAGGAGCTTTCTTT. Protein: CASSQNAGAGAFF. The rearrangement links TRBV4-1 to TRBJ1-1; D perhaps matches TRBD1 (6 bases). Per germline, CDR1 MGHRA and CDR2 YSYEKL. The CDR3 has 13 amino acids. Trimming shortened V by 2 bases and J by 10 bases, and 14 bases separated the two germline ends.

The chain has TRBV7-2 and TRBJ2-2; D is possibly TRBD2 (6 bases). Trimming removed 5 bases from V and 7 bases from J, with 14 bases in between. There are 14 residues in the CDR3. Looked up from germline, CDR1 is SGHTA and CDR2 is FQGNSA. The CDR3 DNA reads as TGTGCCAGCAGCCACCTAGCGTACGTCGGGGAGCTGTTTTTT. Translated: CASSHLAYVGELFF.

In regard to this clone: The CDR3 end shows no conserved phenylalanine or tryptophan, and so a read error is likely. Other DNA sequences in this sample translate to the same CDR3. The chain employs TRBV30 and TRBJ1-3, with D uncertain. Trimming stripped 3 bases from V and 3 bases from J, with 6 bases between. This CDR3 region has 12 residues. The germline gives CDR1 GTSNPN, CDR2 SVGIG (reference sequence). This CDR3 reads CAWRTFGNTIYL. As DNA, the CDR3 is TGTGCCTGGAGAACGTTTGGAAACACCATATATCTT.

The V and J genes are TRBV11-2 and TRBJ1-1; D remains unclear. Trimming shortened V by 3 bases and J by 3 bases, and 8 bases separated the two germline ends. Germline V lookup: CDR1 SGHAT, CDR2 FQNNGV. The CDR3 totals 13 residues. This chain's CDR3 is CASSFRVDTEAFF. The CDR3 bases are TGTGCCAGCAGCTTCCGGGTGGACACTGAAGCTTTCTTT.

This rearrangement joins TRBV19 to TRBJ2-7; 7 bases line up with TRBD2. This CDR3 has 14 residues. CDR1 LNHDA and CDR2 SQIVND come from the germline V gene (reference sequence). J was trimmed by 5 bases and V by 6 bases; bases with no gene match: 10. The CDR3 sequence: CASRQKGGAHEQYF. In DNA form, the CDR3 reads TGTGCCAGTAGACAGAAGGGAGGGGCCCACGAGCAGTACTTC.

The rearrangement links TRBV29-1 to TRBJ2-1; TRBD1 matches 8 bases. V lost 6 bases, J lost 1 base, and 5 bases stayed unmatched. The germline V gene encodes CDR1 SQVTM and CDR2 ANQGSEA. The CDR3 consists of 14 residues. The CDR3 coding sequence is TGCAGCGTAGGACAGGGAGAGTCCTACAATGAGCAGTTCTTC. Its translation is CSVGQGESYNEQFF.

This chain joins TRBV6-6 and TRBJ2-2, with 13 positions matching TRBD2. This CDR3 contains 16 residues. J gave up 9 bases and V 4 bases, and 8 bases lay outside the gene matches. Per the germline V gene, CDR1 is MNHNY and CDR2 is SVGAGI (reference sequence). The CDR3 spells CASSSQPGLAGRELFF. CDR3 bases: TGTGCCAGCAGTTCCCAGCCGGGACTAGCGGGGCGGGAGCTGTTTTTT.

V usage is TRBV30 and J usage is TRBJ1-1; no clear D. The germline gives CDR1 GTSNPN, CDR2 SVGIG (reference sequence). The CDR3 covers 14 residues. V was trimmed by 3 bases and J by 1 base, leaving 12 bases between them. CDR3 coding DNA: TGTGCCTGGAGAATGGCGGCCTGGAACACTGAAGCTTTCTTT. Protein: CAWRMAAWNTEAFF.

V and J are TRBV11-2 and TRBJ2-7; the D is unclear. The CDR3 loop spans 17 amino acids. Trimming removed 3 bases from V and 0 bases from J, with 18 bases in between. From germline, CDR1 is SGHAT and CDR2 FQNNGV. The CDR3 nucleotides read TGTGCCAGCAGCTTGAGATCCGTCGTTATAGACTCCTACGAGCAGTACTTC. Protein sequence: CASSLRSVVIDSYEQYF.

The chain links TRBV5-4 to TRBJ2-2, with 12 positions matching TRBD2. Germline CDR1 and CDR2: SGHNT and YYREEE (reference sequence). The CDR3 runs to 14 residues. V gave up 4 bases and J gave up 8 bases; unmatched junction bases: 3. The CDR3 reads CASSPGLAGGELFF. The CDR3 nucleotides are TGTGCCAGCAGCCCAGGACTAGCGGGGGGGGAGCTGTTTTTT. The full variable domain, with the rest looked up from reference TRBV5-4 and TRBJ2-2, is ETGVTQSPTHLIKTRGQQVTLRCSSQSGHNTVSWYQQALGQGPQFIFQYYREEENGRGNFPPRFSGLQFPNYSSELNVNALELDDSALYLCASSPGLAGGELFFGEGSRLTVL.

This clone came up a few times. The gene calls are TRBV9 and TRBJ1-1; tentative D call: TRBD1 (5 bases). From germline, CDR1 is SGDLS and CDR2 YYNGEE. This CDR3 comprises 16 residues. V was shortened by 4 bases and J by 0 bases, with 16 bases between the two germline ends. The CDR3 is CASSLNQGVVNTEAFF. CDR3 nucleotides: TGTGCCAGCAGCCTCAATCAAGGGGTCGTGAACACTGAAGCTTTCTTT.

The genes are TRBV5-6 and TRBJ2-1; D gene unclear. The CDR3 is 15 amino acids. From germline, CDR1 is SGHDT and CDR2 YYEEEE. Between the trimmed V and J ends, which lost 2 bases and 0 bases, there was a span of 9 bases. The CDR3 reads CASSFFRASYNEQFF. The CDR3 nucleotides are TGTGCCAGCAGCTTCTTCCGGGCCTCCTACAATGAGCAGTTCTTC.

CDR3 sequence: CASSQDTQRGRNIQYF. CDR3 DNA: TGCGCCAGCAGCCAAGATACACAGCGGGGGAGAAACATTCAGTACTTC. The gene calls are TRBV4-3 and TRBJ2-4, with 8 bases matching TRBD2. With 0 bases clipped from V and 6 bases from J, the junction kept 7 bases outside the gene matches. Per the germline V gene, CDR1 is LGHNA and CDR2 is YSLEER. The CDR3 loop spans 16 amino acids.